The 6 T cell receptor beta chains presented below share a single source sample, sequenced in a study of Graves' ophthalmopathy and Graves' hyperthyroidism. Amplification from RNA transcripts yielded the TCR beta CDR3 regions. First-round RT-PCR relied on HTBI primers, and a second-round multiplex PCR came next. TCRdb re-called the multiplex PCR reads with MiXCR, one entry per CDR3 protein. Of around 1.1 million distinct CDR3 sequences listed, around a third are singletons. The sample was peripheral blood or thyroid tissue (not recorded which). The receptors were sampled from an adult man with Graves' hyperthyroidism.

This clonotype was seen a handful of times. The chain joins TRBV9 to TRBJ2-3; D possibly matches TRBD1 or TRBD2 (5 bases each). CDR3 size: 14 residues. Germline V gene sequence: CDR1 SGDLS, CDR2 YYNGEE. Trimming stripped 0 bases from V and 5 bases from J, with 10 bases between. Here the CDR3 DNA reads TGTGCCAGCAGCGTAGGGGACGCGGGAGATACGCAGTATTTT. Its protein product is CASSVGDAGDTQYF.

This chain connects TRBV30 to TRBJ2-5; 12 nucleotides align to TRBD2. Trimming took 6 bases from V and 5 from J; bases not matched to a gene: 7. There are 14 residues in the CDR3. Germline V gene sequence: CDR1 GTSNPN, CDR2 SVGIG (reference sequence). The DNA of the CDR3 is TGTGCCTGCACACGGACTAGCGGGGTGGAGACCCAGTACTTC. Encoded protein: CACTRTSGVETQYF. Combining the CDR3 with reference TRBV30 and TRBJ2-5 gives the whole variable domain SQTIHQWPATLVQPVGSPLSLECTVEGTSNPNLYWYRQAAGRGLQLLFYSVGIGQISSEVPQNLSASRPQDRQFILSSKKLLLSDSGFYLCACTRTSGVETQYFGPGTRLLVL.

The sample holds many counts of this clonotype. This rearrangement joins TRBV14 to TRBJ2-7, with a possible D match to TRBD1 (5 bases). In germline, CDR1 is SGHDN, CDR2 FVKESK. The CDR3 runs to 15 residues. Trimming pared 1 base from V and 2 bases from J, leaving 12 bases between. The CDR3 reads CASSQGIGATYEQYF. CDR3 nucleotides: TGTGCCAGCAGCCAAGGTATAGGGGCGACCTACGAGCAGTACTTC.

This clonotype occurred many times. This rearrangement joins TRBV25-1 to TRBJ1-1; D is possibly TRBD1 (5 bases). There are 15 residues in the CDR3. The V gene lost 3 bases and the J gene lost 4 bases, with 15 bases spanning the gap. Germline V gene lookup returns CDR1 MGHDK and CDR2 SYGVNS. The CDR3 region has the DNA TGTGCCAGCAGTGATCCGACAGTTGGGGGCACTGAAGCTTTCTTT. Translated, it gives CASSDPTVGGTEAFF.

This clonotype occurred many times. The genes are TRBV25-1 and TRBJ1-2; weak D call: TRBD1 (6 bases). V gave up 8 bases and J gave up 5 bases, with 12 bases separating them. This CDR3 region has 12 residues. The V gene's germline CDR1 is MGHDK and CDR2 SYGVNS. The CDR3 nucleotides are TGTGCCAGCGTTGGGGACAATTATGGCTACACCTTC. It yields the protein CASVGDNYGYTF.

In this sample, this clonotype turned up many times. The chain couples TRBV2 to TRBJ1-3; D unresolved. CDR3 length equals 16 residues. V lost 2 bases and J 0 bases, leaving 11 bases between the germline ends. Germline values: CDR1 SNHLY, CDR2 FYNNEI. The CDR3 DNA reads as TGTGCCAGCAGTGAACGCCAGCCGAACTCTGGAAACACCATATATTTT. Its protein product is CASSERQPNSGNTIYF.